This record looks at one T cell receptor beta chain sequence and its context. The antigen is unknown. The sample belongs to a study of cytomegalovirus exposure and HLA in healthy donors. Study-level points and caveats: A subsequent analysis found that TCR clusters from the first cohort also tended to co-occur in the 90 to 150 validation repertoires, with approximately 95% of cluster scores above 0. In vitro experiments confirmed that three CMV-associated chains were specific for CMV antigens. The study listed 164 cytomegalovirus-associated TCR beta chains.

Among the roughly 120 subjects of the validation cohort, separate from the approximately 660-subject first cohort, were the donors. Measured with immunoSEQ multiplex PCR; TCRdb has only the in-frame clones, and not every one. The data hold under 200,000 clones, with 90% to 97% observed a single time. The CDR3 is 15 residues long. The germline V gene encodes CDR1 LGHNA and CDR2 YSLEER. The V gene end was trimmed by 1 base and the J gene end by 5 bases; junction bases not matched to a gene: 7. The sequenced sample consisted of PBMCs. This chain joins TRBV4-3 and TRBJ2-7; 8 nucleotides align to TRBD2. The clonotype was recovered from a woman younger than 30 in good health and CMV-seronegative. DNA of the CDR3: TGCGCCAGCAGCCAAGTAGGCGGGGGGAAGAACGAGCAGTACTTC. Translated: CASSQVGGGKNEQYF.